The entry that follows covers one TCR beta chain sequence. The CDR3 has 15 residues. Germline CDR1 is KGHSH and CDR2 is LQKENI. Trimming took 5 bases from V and 7 from J, leaving 20 bases between them. TCRdb's table, derived via immunoSEQ multiplex PCR, lists solely in-frame clones and lacks some. In the table there are roughly 400,000 clones, 91% of which are singletons. The data belong to a study of blood T cell repertoires in COVID-19. Sequenced sample: PBMCs or T cells enriched from blood (not recorded which). The source is a woman in her 40s who had been exposed to COVID-19. The chain employs TRBV18 and TRBJ1-2, with D possibly TRBD1 on 6 matching bases. As DNA, the CDR3 is TGTGCCAGCTCAAGGAGCTCACAGGGAGTCTTTGGCTACACCTTC. Translating gives CASSRSSQGVFGYTF.